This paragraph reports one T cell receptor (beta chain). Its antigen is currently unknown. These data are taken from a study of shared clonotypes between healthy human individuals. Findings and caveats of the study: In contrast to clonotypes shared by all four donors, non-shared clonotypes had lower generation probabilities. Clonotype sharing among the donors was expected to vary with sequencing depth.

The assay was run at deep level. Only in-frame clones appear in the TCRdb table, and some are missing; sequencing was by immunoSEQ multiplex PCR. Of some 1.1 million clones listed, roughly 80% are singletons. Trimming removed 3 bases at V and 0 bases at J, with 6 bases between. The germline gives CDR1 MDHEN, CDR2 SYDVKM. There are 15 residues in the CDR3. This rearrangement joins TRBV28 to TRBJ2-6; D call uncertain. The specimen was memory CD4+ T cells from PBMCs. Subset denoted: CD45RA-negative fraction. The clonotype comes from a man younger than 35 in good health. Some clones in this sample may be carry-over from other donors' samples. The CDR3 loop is CASSFHPSGANVLTF. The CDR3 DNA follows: TGTGCCAGCAGTTTTCACCCCTCTGGGGCCAACGTCCTGACTTTC.